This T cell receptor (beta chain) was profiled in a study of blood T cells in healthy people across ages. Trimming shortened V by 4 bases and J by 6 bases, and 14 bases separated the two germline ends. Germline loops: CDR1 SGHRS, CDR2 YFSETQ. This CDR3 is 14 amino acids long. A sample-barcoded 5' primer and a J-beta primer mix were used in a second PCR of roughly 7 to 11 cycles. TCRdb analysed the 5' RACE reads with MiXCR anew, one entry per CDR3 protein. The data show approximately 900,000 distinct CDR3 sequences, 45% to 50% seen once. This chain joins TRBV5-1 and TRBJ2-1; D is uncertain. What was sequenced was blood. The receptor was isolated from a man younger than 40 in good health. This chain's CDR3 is CASSAPASSNEQFF. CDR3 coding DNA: TGCGCCAGCAGCGCCCCGGCTTCAAGCAATGAGCAGTTCTTC.